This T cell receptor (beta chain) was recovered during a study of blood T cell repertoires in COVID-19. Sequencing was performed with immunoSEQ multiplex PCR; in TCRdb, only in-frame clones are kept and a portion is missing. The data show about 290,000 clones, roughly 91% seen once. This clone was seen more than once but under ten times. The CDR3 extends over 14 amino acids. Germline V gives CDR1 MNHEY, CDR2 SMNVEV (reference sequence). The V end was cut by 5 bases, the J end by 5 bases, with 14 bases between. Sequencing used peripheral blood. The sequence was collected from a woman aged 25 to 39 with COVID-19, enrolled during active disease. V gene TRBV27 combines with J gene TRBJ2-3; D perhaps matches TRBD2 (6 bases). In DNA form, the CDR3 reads TGTGCCAGCAGTCCCCGGGACTGGATAGATACGCAGTATTTT. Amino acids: CASSPRDWIDTQYF.